The source of this T cell receptor beta chain is a study of blood T cell repertoires in COVID-19. For the study at large: Some COVID-19 samples were acute and others convalescent; all came from the United States, Italy and Spain. PBMCs, B-cell-depleted T cells, or T cells provided the cDNA or gDNA that made up the material.

The CDR3 runs 16 residues. Germline V gene lookup returns CDR1 MGHRA and CDR2 YSYEKL. Between the trimmed V and J ends, which lost 3 bases and 1 base, there was a span of 16 bases. Per the original data handling: Amplifying reference gene primers gave estimates of nucleated cell counts. Using immunoSEQ multiplex PCR, the repertoire was profiled, and TCRdb retains in-frame clones only, with some absent. The DNA gave D and trimming, while V, J and clone size come from that table. This table holds approximately 52,000 clones, approximately 86% found once. This receptor was taken from a man aged 55 to 70 with acute or convalescent COVID-19. The chain is built from TRBV4-1 and TRBJ2-7; weak D call: TRBD2 (6 bases). The sequenced sample was peripheral blood. CDR3 in DNA: TGCGCCAGCAGCCACGGACCCGACGGGACTTCCTACGAGCAGTACTTC. It encodes CASSHGPDGTSYEQYF.